This T cell receptor beta chain was captured in a study of identical twins. General observations from the study: The analysis was cross-sectional rather than longitudinal within donors.

Each cDNA held unique molecular identifiers, and template switching gave it a universal primer site. A single record per CDR3 protein comes from TCRdb applying MiXCR to the 5' RACE reads. The data contain around 300,000 distinct CDR3 sequences, more than 6.5% of them singletons. To note about this clonotype: Its antigen is undetermined.

These records were also assigned to another study, of yellow fever vaccine responses in identical twins.

The sequenced sample was memory (CD45RO+) T cells sorted from blood. This TCR was sampled from a young woman in good health.

CDR3 region: CASSPGTGRQPQHF. The CDR3 nucleotides are TGTGCCAGCAGCCCCGGGACAGGGCGGCAGCCCCAGCATTTT. The genes are TRBV2 and TRBJ1-5, with 9 bases identical to TRBD1. V lost 6 bases to trimming and J lost 7 bases; unmatched junction nucleotides: 7. Per the germline V gene, CDR1 is SNHLY and CDR2 is FYNNEI. The length of the CDR3 is 14 residues.